This is a list of T cell receptor beta chains from one sample in a study of blood T cells in healthy people across ages. TCRdb re-called the 5' RACE reads through MiXCR, storing one row per CDR3 protein. The sample has about 1,600,000 distinct CDR3 sequences, around 42% seen once. Sequencing was carried out using blood. The source of these receptors is a woman aged 18 to 35 in good health. Both conserved end residues are part of each CDR3. A D gene is named only where the DNA matches it firmly.

TRBJ2-1 - TRBV27 CASSSNPGLHNEQFF
TRBJ2-5 - TRBV9 CASSAPLQETQYF
TRBJ2-7 TRBD1 TRBV12-3/TRBV12-4 CASRKTTGGSDEQYF
TRBJ1-1 TRBD1 TRBV4-2 CASSLLGGTEAFNTEAFF
TRBJ2-1 TRBD1 TRBV12-5 CASGSGQGVGEQFF
TRBJ2-7 - TRBV20-1 CSAFTGLPHEQYF
TRBJ1-2 - TRBV28 CASSLPGTGNYGYTF
TRBJ2-6 TRBD2 TRBV20-1 CSAISGGAYSGANVLTF
TRBJ1-3 - TRBV6-1 CASSEGGTGNTIYF
TRBJ2-3 - TRBV10-1 CASSHPRLQERCPDTQYF
TRBJ2-3 - TRBV6-1 CASSDAREGTQYF
TRBJ2-4 - TRBV3-1 CASSQGPRDGLAKNIQYF
TRBJ2-7 - TRBV11-3 CASSPRGYHEQYF
TRBJ1-2 - TRBV25-1 CATSQVNYGYTF
TRBJ2-1 TRBD2 TRBV4-1 CASSPGGGGLSEQFF
TRBJ2-1 TRBD2 TRBV10-3 CAISPPPRGLAGEYNEQFF
TRBJ1-2 TRBD1 TRBV4-1 CASSQDRGTGDGSGYTF
TRBJ2-1 - TRBV20-1 CSASQQGNEQFF
TRBJ2-5 TRBD1 TRBV25-1 CASSRDRVVYRETQYF